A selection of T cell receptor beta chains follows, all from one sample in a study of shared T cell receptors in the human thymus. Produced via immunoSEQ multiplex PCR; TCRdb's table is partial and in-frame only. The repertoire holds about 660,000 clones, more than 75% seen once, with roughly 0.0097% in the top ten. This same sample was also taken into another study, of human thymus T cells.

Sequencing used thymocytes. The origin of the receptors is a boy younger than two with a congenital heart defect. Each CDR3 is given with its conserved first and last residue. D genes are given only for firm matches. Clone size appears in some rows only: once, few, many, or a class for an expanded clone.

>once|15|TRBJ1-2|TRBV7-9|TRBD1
CASSLAQGADYGYTF
TGTGCCAGCAGCTTAGCACAGGGGGCAGACTATGGCTACACCTTC
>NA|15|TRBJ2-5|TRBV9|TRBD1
CASGGRGQVQETQYF
TGTGCCAGCGGGGGCCGGGGACAGGTACAAGAGACCCAGTACTTC
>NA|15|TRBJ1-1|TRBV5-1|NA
CASSFSRGQDTEAFF
TGCGCCAGCAGCTTTTCTAGGGGCCAGGACACTGAAGCTTTCTTT
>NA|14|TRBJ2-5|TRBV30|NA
CAWRVPGVGETQYF
TGTGCCTGGAGGGTCCCGGGAGTCGGAGAGACCCAGTACTTC
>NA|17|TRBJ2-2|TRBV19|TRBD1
CASSIGRGTGDPGELFF
TGTGCCAGTAGTATAGGTCGCGGGACAGGGGATCCCGGGGAGCTGTTTTTT
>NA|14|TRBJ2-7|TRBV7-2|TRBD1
CASKKGQGSYEQYF
TGTGCCAGCAAGAAGGGACAGGGCTCCTACGAGCAGTACTTC
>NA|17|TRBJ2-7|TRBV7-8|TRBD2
CASSWGLAGGETYEQYF
TGTGCCAGCAGCTGGGGACTAGCGGGAGGGGAAACCTACGAGCAGTACTTC
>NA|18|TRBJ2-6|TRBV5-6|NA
CASRFHPFGGFGANVLTF
TGTGCCAGCAGATTTCACCCCTTTGGGGGCTTCGGGGCCAACGTCCTGACTTTC
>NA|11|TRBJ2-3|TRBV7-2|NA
CASSLAGAQYF
TGTGCCAGCAGCTTAGCGGGAGCGCAGTATTTT
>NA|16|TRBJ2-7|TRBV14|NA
CASSQAPAGTSYEQYF
TGTGCCAGCAGCCAAGCTCCAGCGGGGACATCCTACGAGCAGTACTTC
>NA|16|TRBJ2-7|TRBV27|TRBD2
CASSPFGEREMYEQYF
TGTGCCAGCAGTCCTTTCGGCGAGCGGGAGATGTACGAGCAGTACTTC
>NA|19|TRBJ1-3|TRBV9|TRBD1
CASSRRILSGQKVLNTIYF
TGTGCCAGCAGCCGACGCATCCTCTCGGGACAGAAGGTCCTAAACACCATATATTTT
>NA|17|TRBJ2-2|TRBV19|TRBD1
CASSLYPGTGNTGELFF
TGTGCCAGTAGTCTTTATCCCGGGACAGGGAACACCGGGGAGCTGTTTTTT
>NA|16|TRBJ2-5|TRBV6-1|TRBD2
CASSEAPGRDEETQYF
TGTGCCAGCAGCGAAGCCCCGGGGAGGGATGAGGAGACCCAGTACTTC
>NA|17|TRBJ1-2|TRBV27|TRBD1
CASSLAWVAGGSYGYTF
TGTGCCAGCAGTTTAGCCTGGGTGGCAGGGGGTAGCTATGGCTACACCTTC
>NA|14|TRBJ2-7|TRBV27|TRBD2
CASSQTSGSYEQYF
TGTGCCAGCAGTCAGACTAGCGGCTCCTACGAGCAGTACTTC
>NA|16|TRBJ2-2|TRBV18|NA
CASSPRGGRVTGELFF
TGTGCCAGCTCACCCCGTGGCGGCCGAGTCACCGGGGAGCTGTTTTTT
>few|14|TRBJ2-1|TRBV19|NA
CASSRPGLHNEQFF
TGTGCCAGTAGTCGCCCAGGGTTGCACAATGAGCAGTTCTTC
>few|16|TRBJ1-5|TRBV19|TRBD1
CASSSRQGRGNQPQHF
TGTGCCAGTAGTTCTCGACAGGGGAGGGGCAATCAGCCCCAGCATTTT
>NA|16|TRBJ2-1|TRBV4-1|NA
CASSQDSALAYNEQFF
TGCGCCAGCAGCCAAGATTCGGCTCTAGCCTACAATGAGCAGTTCTTC
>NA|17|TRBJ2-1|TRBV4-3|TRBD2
CASSRGGLAGVFHEQFF
TGCGCCAGCAGCCGTGGGGGACTAGCGGGAGTGTTCCATGAGCAGTTCTTC
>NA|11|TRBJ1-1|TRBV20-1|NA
CSAAGNTEAFF
TGCAGTGCCGCGGGGAACACTGAAGCTTTCTTT
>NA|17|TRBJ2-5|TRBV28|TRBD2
CASRRRTSGTLEETQYF
TGTGCCAGCAGGCGAAGGACTAGCGGGACTTTGGAAGAGACCCAGTACTTC
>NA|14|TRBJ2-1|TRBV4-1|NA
CASSHSRGINEQFF
TGCGCCAGCAGCCATTCTCGGGGGATCAATGAGCAGTTCTTC
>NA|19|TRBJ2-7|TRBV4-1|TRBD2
CASSQDILTSGSLSYEQYF
TGCGCCAGCAGCCAAGATATTTTGACTAGCGGGAGTCTTTCCTACGAGCAGTACTTC
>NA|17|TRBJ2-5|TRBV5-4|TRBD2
CASSHGTSGRAGETQYF
TGTGCCAGCAGCCACGGGACTAGCGGGAGGGCCGGAGAGACCCAGTACTTC
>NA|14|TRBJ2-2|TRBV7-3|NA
CASSRNGSSGELFF
TGTGCCAGCAGTCGCAACGGGTCGTCCGGGGAGCTGTTTTTT
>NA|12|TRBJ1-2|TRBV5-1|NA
CASSLGRRGYTF
TGCGCCAGCAGCCTTGGAAGGAGGGGCTACACCTTC
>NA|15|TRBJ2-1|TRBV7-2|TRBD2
CASGNLAGGYNEQFF
TGTGCCAGCGGTAACCTAGCGGGAGGGTACAATGAGCAGTTCTTC
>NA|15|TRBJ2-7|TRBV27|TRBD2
CASSSQRGKTYEQYF
TGTGCCAGCAGTTCCCAGCGGGGGAAAACCTACGAGCAGTACTTC
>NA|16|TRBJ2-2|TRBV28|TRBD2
CASSPRGGSNTGELFF
TGTGCCAGCAGTCCCCGGGGAGGGTCGAACACCGGGGAGCTGTTTTTT
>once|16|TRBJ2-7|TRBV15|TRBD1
CATSRETGQSSYEQYF
TGTGCCACCAGCAGAGAGACGGGACAGAGCTCCTACGAGCAGTACTTC
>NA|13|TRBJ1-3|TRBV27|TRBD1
CASRTGAGNTIYF
TGTGCCAGCAGGACAGGGGCTGGAAACACCATATATTTT
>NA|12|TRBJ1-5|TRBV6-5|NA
CASSTTNQPQHF
TGTGCCAGCAGTACAACCAATCAGCCCCAGCATTTT
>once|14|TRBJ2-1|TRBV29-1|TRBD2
CSVAGTSTYNEQFF
TGCAGCGTTGCCGGGACTAGCACTTACAATGAGCAGTTCTTC
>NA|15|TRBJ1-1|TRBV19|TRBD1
CASSIARGGGTEAFF
TGTGCCAGTAGTATAGCTAGAGGGGGCGGAACTGAAGCTTTCTTT
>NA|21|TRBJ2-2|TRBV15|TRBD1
CATSKEFSRTGGVGNTGELFF
TGTGCCACCAGCAAAGAGTTCTCTAGGACAGGGGGCGTCGGGAACACCGGGGAGCTGTTTTTT
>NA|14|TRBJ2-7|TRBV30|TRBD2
CAWSAPRGAYEQYF
TGTGCCTGGAGTGCTCCCCGGGGGGCCTACGAGCAGTACTTC
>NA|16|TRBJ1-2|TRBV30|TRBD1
CAWSPPSTGGDYGYTF
TGTGCCTGGAGCCCTCCCTCTACAGGGGGCGACTATGGCTACACCTTC
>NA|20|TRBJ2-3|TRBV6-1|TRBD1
CASSDDLLPGQGKFTDTQYF
TGTGCCAGCAGTGACGACCTTCTTCCGGGACAGGGAAAATTCACAGATACGCAGTATTTT
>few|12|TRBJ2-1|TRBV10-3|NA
CAISESEDYGFF
TGTGCCATCAGTGAGTCGGAGGACTACGGGTTCTTC
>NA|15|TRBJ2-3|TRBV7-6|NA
CASSSQGEGTDTQYF
TGTGCCAGCAGCTCCCAGGGGGAGGGCACAGATACGCAGTATTTT
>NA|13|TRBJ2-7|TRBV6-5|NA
CANSGTSSYEQYF
TGTGCCAACTCCGGGACAAGCTCCTACGAGCAGTACTTC
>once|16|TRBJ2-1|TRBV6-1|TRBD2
CASSERISGSSCEQFF
TGTGCCAGCAGTGAACGAATTAGCGGGAGCAGCTGTGAGCAGTTCTTC
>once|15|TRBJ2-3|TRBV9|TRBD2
CASSVEASGTDTQYF
TGTGCCAGCAGCGTAGAGGCTAGCGGAACAGATACGCAGTATTTT
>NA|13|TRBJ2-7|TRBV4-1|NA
CASSQVWAGEQYF
TGCGCCAGCAGCCAAGTGTGGGCGGGCGAGCAGTACTTC
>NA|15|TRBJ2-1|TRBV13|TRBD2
CASSSSGTSSNEQFF
TGTGCCAGCAGCTCATCCGGGACTAGCTCGAATGAGCAGTTCTTC
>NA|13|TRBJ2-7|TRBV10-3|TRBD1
CAIRGTGDYEQYF
TGTGCCATCAGGGGGACAGGGGACTACGAGCAGTACTTC
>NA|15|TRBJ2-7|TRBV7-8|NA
CASSCGDSDSYEQYF
TGTGCCAGCAGCTGCGGGGACAGCGACTCCTACGAGCAGTACTTC
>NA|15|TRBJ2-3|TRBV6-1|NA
CASSSATSTTDTQYF
TGTGCCAGCAGTTCGGCAACTAGCACCACAGATACGCAGTATTTT
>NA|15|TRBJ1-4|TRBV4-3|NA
CASSLSAGAQEKLFF
TGCGCCAGCAGCTTATCTGCAGGGGCGCAGGAAAAACTGTTTTTT
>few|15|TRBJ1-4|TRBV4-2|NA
CASSRRETEAEKLFF
TGTGCCAGCAGCCGCCGGGAGACAGAGGCTGAAAAACTGTTTTTT
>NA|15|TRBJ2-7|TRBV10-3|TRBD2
CAIREGTSGNYEQYF
TGTGCCATCAGGGAGGGGACTAGCGGGAACTACGAGCAGTACTTC
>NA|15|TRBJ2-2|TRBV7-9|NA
CASSGRTGRAGELFF
TGTGCCAGCAGTGGGAGGACAGGGAGGGCCGGGGAGCTGTTTTTT
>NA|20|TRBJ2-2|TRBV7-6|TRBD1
CASSLSPYGGTGKTTGELFF
TGTGCCAGCAGCTTATCGCCCTATGGCGGGACAGGGAAAACCACCGGGGAGCTGTTTTTT